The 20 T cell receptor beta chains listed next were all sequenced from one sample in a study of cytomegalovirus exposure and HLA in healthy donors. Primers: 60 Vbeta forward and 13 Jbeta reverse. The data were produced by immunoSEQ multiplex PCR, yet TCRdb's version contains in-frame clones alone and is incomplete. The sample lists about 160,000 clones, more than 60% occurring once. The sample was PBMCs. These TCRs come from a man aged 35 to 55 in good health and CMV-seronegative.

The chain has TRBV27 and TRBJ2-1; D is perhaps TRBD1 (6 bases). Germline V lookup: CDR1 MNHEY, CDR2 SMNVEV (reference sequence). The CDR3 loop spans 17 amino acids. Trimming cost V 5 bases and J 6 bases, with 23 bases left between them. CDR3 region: CASSLHRDTRASNEQFF. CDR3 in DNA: TGTGCCAGCAGTCTCCACCGGGACACCAGGGCCAGCAATGAGCAGTTCTTC.

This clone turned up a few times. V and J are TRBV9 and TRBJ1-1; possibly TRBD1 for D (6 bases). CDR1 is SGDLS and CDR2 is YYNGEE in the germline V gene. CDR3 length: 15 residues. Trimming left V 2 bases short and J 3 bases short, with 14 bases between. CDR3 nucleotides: TGTGCCAGCAGCGTCTCAGGGGTGGAAGACACTGAAGCTTTCTTT. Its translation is CASSVSGVEDTEAFF.

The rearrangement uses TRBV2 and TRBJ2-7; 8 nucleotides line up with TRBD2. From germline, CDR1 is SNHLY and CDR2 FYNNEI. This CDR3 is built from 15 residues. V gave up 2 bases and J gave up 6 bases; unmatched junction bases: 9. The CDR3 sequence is CASSESERGRSEQYF. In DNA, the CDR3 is TGTGCCAGCAGTGAATCGGAGCGGGGGCGGTCCGAGCAGTACTTC.

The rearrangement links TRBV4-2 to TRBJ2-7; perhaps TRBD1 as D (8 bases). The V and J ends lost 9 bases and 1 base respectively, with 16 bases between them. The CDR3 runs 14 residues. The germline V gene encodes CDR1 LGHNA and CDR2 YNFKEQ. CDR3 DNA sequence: TGTGCCAGTGGGAGGGACAGGACATCCTACGAGCAGTACTTC. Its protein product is CASGRDRTSYEQYF.

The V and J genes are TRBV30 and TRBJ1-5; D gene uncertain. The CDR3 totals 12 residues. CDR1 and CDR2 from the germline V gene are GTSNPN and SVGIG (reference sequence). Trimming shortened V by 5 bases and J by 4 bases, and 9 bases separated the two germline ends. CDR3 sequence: CAWQRGNQPQHF. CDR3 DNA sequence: TGTGCCTGGCAGAGAGGGAATCAGCCCCAGCATTTT.

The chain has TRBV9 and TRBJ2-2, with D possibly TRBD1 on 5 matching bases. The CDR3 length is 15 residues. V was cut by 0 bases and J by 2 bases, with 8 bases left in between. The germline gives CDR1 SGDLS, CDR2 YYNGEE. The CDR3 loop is CASSVVDTNTGELFF. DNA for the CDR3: TGTGCCAGCAGCGTAGTGGACACAAACACCGGGGAGCTGTTTTTT.

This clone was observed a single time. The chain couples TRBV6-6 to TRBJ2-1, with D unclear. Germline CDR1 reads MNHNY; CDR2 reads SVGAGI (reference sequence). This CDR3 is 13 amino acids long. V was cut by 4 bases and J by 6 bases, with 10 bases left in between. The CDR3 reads CASSSSGFNEQFF. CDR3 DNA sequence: TGTGCCAGCAGTTCATCGGGTTTCAATGAGCAGTTCTTC.

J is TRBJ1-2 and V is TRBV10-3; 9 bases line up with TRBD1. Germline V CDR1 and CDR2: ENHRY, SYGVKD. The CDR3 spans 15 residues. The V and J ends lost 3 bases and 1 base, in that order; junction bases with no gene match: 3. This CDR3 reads CAISEGQGINYGYTF. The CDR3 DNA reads TGTGCCATCAGTGAAGGACAGGGGATTAACTATGGCTACACCTTC.

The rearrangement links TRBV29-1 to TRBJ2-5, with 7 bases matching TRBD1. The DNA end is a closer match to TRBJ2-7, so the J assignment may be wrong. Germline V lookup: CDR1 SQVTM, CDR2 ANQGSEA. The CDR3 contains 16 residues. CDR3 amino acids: CSVGRLLPATGSEQYF. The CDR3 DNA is TGCAGCGTTGGTCGCCTGTTGCCCGCGACAGGGAGCGAGCAGTACTTC.

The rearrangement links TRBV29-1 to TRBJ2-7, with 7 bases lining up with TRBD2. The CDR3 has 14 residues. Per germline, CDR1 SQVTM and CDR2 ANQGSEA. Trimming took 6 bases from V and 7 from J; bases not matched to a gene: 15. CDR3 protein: CSVDTLTGTTEQYF. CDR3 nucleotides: TGCAGCGTCGATACATTGACCGGGACTACAGAGCAGTACTTC.

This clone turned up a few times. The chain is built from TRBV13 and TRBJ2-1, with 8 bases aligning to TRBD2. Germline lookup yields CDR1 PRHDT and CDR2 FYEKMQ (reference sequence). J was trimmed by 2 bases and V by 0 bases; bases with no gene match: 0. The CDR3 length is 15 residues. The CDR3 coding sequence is TGTGCCAGCAGCTTAGGCGGGGGGGCCTACAATGAGCAGTTCTTC. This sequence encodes CASSLGGGAYNEQFF.

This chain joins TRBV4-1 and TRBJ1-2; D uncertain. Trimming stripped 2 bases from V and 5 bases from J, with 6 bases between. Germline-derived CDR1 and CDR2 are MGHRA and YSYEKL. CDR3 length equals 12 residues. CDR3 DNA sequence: TGCGCCAGCAGCCAAAACGGGTATGGCTACACCTTC. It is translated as CASSQNGYGYTF.

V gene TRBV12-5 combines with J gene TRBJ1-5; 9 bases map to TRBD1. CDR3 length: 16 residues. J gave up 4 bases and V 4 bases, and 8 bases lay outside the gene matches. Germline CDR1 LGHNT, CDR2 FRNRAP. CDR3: CASGSHTGGRNQPQHF. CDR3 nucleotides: TGTGCTAGTGGTTCTCATACAGGGGGCCGAAATCAGCCCCAGCATTTT.

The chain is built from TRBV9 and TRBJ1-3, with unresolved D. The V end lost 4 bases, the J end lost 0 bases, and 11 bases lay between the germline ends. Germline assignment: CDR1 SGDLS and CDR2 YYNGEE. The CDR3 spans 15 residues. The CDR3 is CASSRDGSSGNTIYF. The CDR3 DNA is TGTGCCAGCAGCCGCGACGGGAGCTCTGGAAACACCATATATTTT.

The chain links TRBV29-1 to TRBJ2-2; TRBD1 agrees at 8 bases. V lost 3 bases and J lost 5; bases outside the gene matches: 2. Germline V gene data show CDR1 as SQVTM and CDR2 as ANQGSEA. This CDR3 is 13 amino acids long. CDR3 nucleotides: TGCAGCGTTGACAGGGGGCTGACCGGGGAGCTGTTTTTT. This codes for CSVDRGLTGELFF.

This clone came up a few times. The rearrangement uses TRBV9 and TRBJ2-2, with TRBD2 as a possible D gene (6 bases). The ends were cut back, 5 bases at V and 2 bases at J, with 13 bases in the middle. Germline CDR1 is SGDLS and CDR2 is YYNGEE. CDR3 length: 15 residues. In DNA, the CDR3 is TGTGCCAGCAGTTGGGGGGTTTCAAACACCGGGGAGCTGTTTTTT. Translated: CASSWGVSNTGELFF.

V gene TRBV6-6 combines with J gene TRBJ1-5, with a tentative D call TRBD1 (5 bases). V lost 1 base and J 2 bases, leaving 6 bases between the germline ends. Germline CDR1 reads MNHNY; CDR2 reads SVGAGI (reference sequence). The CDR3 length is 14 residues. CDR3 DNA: TGTGCCAGCAGTTACTTAGGGGGCAATCAGCCCCAGCATTTT. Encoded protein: CASSYLGGNQPQHF.

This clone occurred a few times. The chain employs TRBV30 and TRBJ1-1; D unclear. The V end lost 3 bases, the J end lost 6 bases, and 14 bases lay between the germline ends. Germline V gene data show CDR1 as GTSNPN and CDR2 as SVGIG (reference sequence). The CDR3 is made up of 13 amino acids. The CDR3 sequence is CAWSWAYRPEAFF. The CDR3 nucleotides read TGTGCCTGGAGCTGGGCCTATAGACCTGAAGCTTTCTTT.

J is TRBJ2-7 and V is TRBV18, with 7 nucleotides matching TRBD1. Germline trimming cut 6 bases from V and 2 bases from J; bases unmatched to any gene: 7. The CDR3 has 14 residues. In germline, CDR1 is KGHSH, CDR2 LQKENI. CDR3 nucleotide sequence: TGTGCCAGCTCCCTGGGGACAGCCACCTACGAGCAGTACTTC. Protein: CASSLGTATYEQYF.

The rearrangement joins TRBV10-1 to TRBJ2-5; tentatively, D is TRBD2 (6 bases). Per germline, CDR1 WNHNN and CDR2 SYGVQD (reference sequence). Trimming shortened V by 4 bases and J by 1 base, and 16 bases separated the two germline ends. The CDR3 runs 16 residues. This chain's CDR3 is CASSGDSRRGQETQYF. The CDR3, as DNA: TGCGCCAGCAGTGGTGACAGCCGGAGGGGCCAAGAGACCCAGTACTTC.